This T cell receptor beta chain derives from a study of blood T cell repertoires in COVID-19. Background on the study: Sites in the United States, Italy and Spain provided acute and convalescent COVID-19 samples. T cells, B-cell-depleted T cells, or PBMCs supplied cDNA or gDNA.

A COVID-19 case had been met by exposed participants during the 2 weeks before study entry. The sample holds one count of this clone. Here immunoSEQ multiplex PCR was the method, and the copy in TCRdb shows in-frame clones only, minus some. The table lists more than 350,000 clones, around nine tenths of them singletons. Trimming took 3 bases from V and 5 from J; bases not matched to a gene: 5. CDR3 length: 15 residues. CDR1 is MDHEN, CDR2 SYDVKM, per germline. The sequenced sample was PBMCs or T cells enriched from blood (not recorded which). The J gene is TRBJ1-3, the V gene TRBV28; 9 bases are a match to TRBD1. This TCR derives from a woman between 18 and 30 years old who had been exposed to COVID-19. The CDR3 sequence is CASSFSTGGRNTIYF. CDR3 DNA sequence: TGTGCCAGCAGTTTCTCCACAGGGGGCCGAAACACCATATATTTT.